Below, one TCR beta chain is given with its context. Antigen unknown. From blood CD8+ and CD4+ T cells, the TCR beta chain was sequenced. Patients with Susac syndrome fulfilled recently defined diagnostic criteria for definite or probable disease. The data belong to a study of CD8 T cells in Susac syndrome. Study information: At blood draw, Susac syndrome patients were therapy-naive, on corticosteroids, or on intravenous immunoglobulin alone. Notes on the study in general: The TCR sequencing and HLA analysis in the study involved a relatively small number of individuals, as the study acknowledged.

RNA was extracted with the RNeasy kit, and a quantity of roughly 0.45 to 1 ug was reverse transcribed using random hexamers. TCRdb reprocessed the immunoSEQ multiplex PCR reads with MiXCR, giving one entry per CDR3 protein. The table lists a few hundred thousand distinct CDR3 sequences, about 95% of them singletons. The CDR3 has 16 amino acids. V lost 0 bases to trimming and J lost 0 bases, with 12 bases between them. CDR1 is DFQATT, CDR2 SNEGSKA, per germline (reference sequence). Sequencing used CD4+ T cells from PBMCs. The rearrangement links TRBV20-1 to TRBJ1-3; D is undetermined. The receptor's source is a human donor with Susac syndrome. The CDR3 sequence is CSARDHSGASGNTIYF. Written as DNA, the CDR3 is TGCAGTGCTAGAGATCACTCAGGTGCCTCTGGAAACACCATATATTTT.